The 9 T cell receptor beta chains below come from one sample, sequenced in a study of T-cell memory formation after mild COVID-19. MiXCR, run by TCRdb on the 5' RACE reads, gives a single entry per CDR3 protein. Of over 300,000 distinct CDR3 sequences listed, about 20% are singletons. Sequenced material: PBMCs or a T cell subset sorted from them (not recorded which). These receptors originate from a man between 18 and 35 years old who had mild COVID-19 (a few samples of this study predate the infection). Cell type and time point are not known.

J is TRBJ2-7 and V is TRBV7-9; D is unclear. Trimming left V 5 bases short and J 6 bases short, with 14 bases between. The CDR3 has 13 residues. The V gene's germline CDR1 is SEHNR and CDR2 FQNEAQ (reference sequence). CDR3 residues: CASSPGPTSEQYF. As DNA, the CDR3 is TGTGCCAGCAGCCCCGGTCCGACGAGCGAGCAGTACTTC.

This clonotype was observed a few times. The CDR3 protein is CASSLFGTANQPQHF. In nucleotides, the CDR3 is TGTGCCAGCAGCTTATTCGGGACAGCCAATCAGCCCCAGCATTTT. The chain links TRBV7-2 to TRBJ1-5, with 7 bases matching TRBD1. This CDR3 contains 15 residues. In germline, CDR1 is SGHTA, CDR2 FQGNSA. J was trimmed by 3 bases and V by 2 bases; bases with no gene match: 4.

The chain recombines TRBV18 with TRBJ1-2; a weak D match, TRBD1 (5 bases). CDR1 KGHSH and CDR2 LQKENI come from the germline V gene. V was trimmed by 4 bases and J by 4 bases, leaving 10 bases between them. The CDR3 extends over 13 amino acids. The CDR3 coding sequence is TGTGCCAGCTCACTTGCGACAGCCTATGGCTACACCTTC. Residues: CASSLATAYGYTF.

The chain is built from TRBV4-3 and TRBJ2-1; 10 nucleotides line up with TRBD2. Germline CDR1 reads LGHNA; CDR2 reads YSLEER. Trimming at V came to 5 bases and at J to 4 bases, leaving 5 bases not matched to a gene. The CDR3 has 15 amino acids. The CDR3 DNA sequence: TGCGCCAGCAGCTCAACTAGCGGGGATTACAATGAGCAGTTCTTC. Its translation is CASSSTSGDYNEQFF.

V gene TRBV29-1 combines with J gene TRBJ2-5; no definite D call. The CDR3 sequence is 12 residues long. The germline gives CDR1 SQVTM, CDR2 ANQGSEA. Trimming removed 2 bases at V and 0 bases at J, with 4 bases between. Here the CDR3 reads CSVERDQETQYF. The CDR3 DNA follows: TGCAGCGTTGAAAGGGACCAAGAGACCCAGTACTTC.

This clonotype occurred a few times. This chain uses TRBV9 with TRBJ2-5; D remains unclear. Trimming left V 3 bases short and J 2 bases short, with 8 bases between. Germline V gene data show CDR1 as SGDLS and CDR2 as YYNGEE. CDR3 length: 13 residues. CDR3 region: CASSAGFQETQYF. CDR3 sequence (DNA): TGTGCCAGCAGCGCAGGCTTTCAAGAGACCCAGTACTTC.

There are a few counts of this clonotype. As DNA, the CDR3 is TGTGCCTGGAGTGTACTGAGCCACTACGAGCAGTACTTC. Translated, it gives CAWSVLSHYEQYF. The chain employs TRBV30 and TRBJ2-7; no firm D call. There are 13 residues in the CDR3. V dropped 0 bases and J dropped 3 bases, with 9 bases sitting between them. The V gene's germline CDR1 is GTSNPN and CDR2 SVGIG (reference sequence).

V usage is TRBV6-1 and J usage is TRBJ2-2; 7 bases line up with TRBD2. The CDR3 contains 16 residues. With V trimmed by 8 bases and J by 1 base, 10 bases remained unmatched. Germline V gene data show CDR1 as MNHNS and CDR2 as SASEGT. Here the CDR3 reads CASYTRTRGNTGELFF. The CDR3 DNA follows: TGTGCCAGCTATACCAGGACTAGGGGGAACACCGGGGAGCTGTTTTTT.

This clonotype turned up a few times. This chain connects TRBV5-1 to TRBJ2-2, with D possibly TRBD1 on 5 matching bases. Germline V gene sequence: CDR1 SGHRS, CDR2 YFSETQ. The CDR3 sequence is 16 residues long. The V gene lost 1 base and the J gene lost 2 bases, with 12 bases spanning the gap. The CDR3 here is CASSLFPDTNTGELFF. The CDR3 nucleotides read TGCGCCAGCAGCTTGTTCCCGGACACTAACACCGGGGAGCTGTTTTTT. Full variable domain (remainder filled in from reference TRBV5-1 and TRBJ2-2): KAGVTQTPRYLIKTRGQQVTLSCSPISGHRSVSWYQQTPGQGLQFLFEYFSETQRNKGNFPGRFSGRQFSNSRSEMNVSTLELGDSALYLCASSLFPDTNTGELFFGEGSRLTVL.